This entry is about one TCR beta chain. Assay: immunoSEQ multiplex PCR; the TCRdb copy retains only in-frame clones and omits some. Seen here are about 170,000 clones, 65% to 85% observed once, and the top ten hold approximately 10%. The V end was cut by 5 bases, the J end by 1 base, with 14 bases between. Germline lookup yields CDR1 LNHDA and CDR2 SQIVND (reference sequence). The CDR3 runs to 15 residues. The sample is drawn from a study of blood T cell repertoires in COVID-19. Study details: The analysed material was cDNA or gDNA that came from T cells, B-cell-depleted T cells, or PBMCs.

Sequencing used peripheral blood. This TCR was sampled from a man in his 70s with active or convalescent COVID-19. The rearrangement uses TRBV19 and TRBJ1-2; D gene uncertain. The CDR3 DNA follows: TGTGCCAGTAGTTTATCAGGAAATTTTAACTATGGCTACACCTTC. Encoded protein: CASSLSGNFNYGYTF.